The 26 T cell receptor beta chains below come from one sample, sequenced in a study of identical twins. One entry per CDR3 protein results from TCRdb running MiXCR on the 5' RACE reads. The profile shows 500,000 to 600,000 distinct CDR3 sequences, around 20% of them singletons. The same sample was also used in a study of T cells expressing NK-cell markers.

The sequencing sample was made of CD4+ T cells sorted from blood. The origin of the receptors is a woman between 18 and 30 years old in good health.

This clonotype was detected once. The J gene is TRBJ2-1, the V gene TRBV12-3 or TRBV12-4; TRBD1 matches at 10 bases. V shed 8 bases and J 10 bases; nucleotides not matched to a gene: 8. The CDR3 covers 13 residues. The chain's CDR3 is CASCPDRGKEQFF. For the CDR3, the DNA is TGTGCCAGCTGCCCGGACAGGGGGAAAGAGCAGTTCTTC.

V usage is TRBV3-1 and J usage is TRBJ1-1; no firm D call. V lost 6 bases, J lost 1 base, and 6 bases lay in between. CDR1 and CDR2 from the germline V gene are LGHDT and YNNKEL (reference sequence). This CDR3 region has 12 residues. The CDR3 is CASRDGNTEAFF. CDR3 bases: TGTGCCAGCAGAGACGGGAACACTGAAGCTTTCTTT.

This clonotype was observed a handful of times. This chain joins TRBV29-1 and TRBJ1-5, with D unclear. This CDR3 has 13 amino acids. Germline V lookup: CDR1 SQVTM, CDR2 ANQGSEA. V gave up 6 bases and J gave up 7 bases, with 16 bases separating them. CDR3 region: CSVSRNEGQPQHF. CDR3 nucleotides: TGCAGCGTCTCCCGGAACGAGGGACAGCCCCAGCATTTT.

The rearrangement joins TRBV19 to TRBJ1-1, with D unresolved. Per the germline V gene, CDR1 is LNHDA and CDR2 is SQIVND (reference sequence). V lost 7 bases to trimming and J lost 5 bases, with 8 bases between them. The CDR3 is made up of 11 amino acids. The DNA for the CDR3 is TGTGCCAGTATGAAGGGTACTGAAGCTTTCTTT. This sequence encodes CASMKGTEAFF.

The table lists this clonotype with a few counts. The chain recombines TRBV7-9 with TRBJ2-1; D gene unclear. The CDR3 is 15 residues long. CDR1 SEHNR and CDR2 FQNEAQ come from the germline V gene (reference sequence). The ends were cut back, 5 bases at V and 10 bases at J, with 21 bases in the middle. The CDR3 DNA reads as TGTGCCAGCAGCCCCGGCAGGAAAGGATACGAAGAGCAGTTCTTC. It encodes CASSPGRKGYEEQFF.

The chain links TRBV5-1 to TRBJ2-3; D is perhaps TRBD2 (5 bases). Looked up from germline, CDR1 is SGHRS and CDR2 is YFSETQ. CDR3 size: 17 residues. Trimming removed 2 bases at V and 0 bases at J, with 16 bases between. The CDR3 loop is CASSFQGLAFSTDTQYF. As DNA, the CDR3 is TGCGCCAGCAGCTTTCAAGGGCTAGCTTTTAGCACAGATACGCAGTATTTT.

CDR3 sequence reads: CASSAWGRLQETQYF. CDR3 nucleotide sequence: TGTGCCAGTAGTGCCTGGGGCAGGCTACAAGAGACCCAGTACTTC. The chain employs TRBV19 and TRBJ2-5; D possibly corresponds to TRBD1 (5 bases). Germline-derived CDR1 and CDR2 are LNHDA and SQIVND (reference sequence). The ends were cut back, 5 bases at V and 2 bases at J, with 15 bases in the middle. The length of the CDR3 is 15 residues.

This clonotype has a handful of counts. J is TRBJ1-6 and V is TRBV7-6; D not certain. The V gene lost 1 base and the J gene lost 10 bases, with 17 bases spanning the gap. Germline CDR1 SGHVS, CDR2 FNYEAQ. The CDR3 spans 16 residues. The CDR3 protein is CASSLDVVTTGSPLHF. In nucleotides, the CDR3 is TGTGCCAGCAGCTTAGATGTGGTCACAACGGGGTCACCCCTCCACTTT.

The chain links TRBV7-3 to TRBJ2-7; D might be TRBD2 (5 bases). CDR3 size: 15 residues. The ends were cut back, 5 bases at V and 1 base at J, with 15 bases in the middle. CDR1 is SGHTA and CDR2 is FQGTGA in the germline V gene. The CDR3 nucleotides read TGTGCCAGCAGCCCGGTGAGGGCCCGGTCCTACGAGCAGTACTTC. Translated: CASSPVRARSYEQYF.

The chain carries TRBV29-1 and TRBJ2-1; D remains ambiguous. CDR1 is SQVTM, CDR2 ANQGSEA, per germline. The CDR3 has 10 amino acids. The V end was cut by 6 bases, the J end by 8 bases, with 8 bases between. The CDR3 loop reads CSVGSYEQFF. CDR3 coding DNA: TGCAGCGTAGGGTCTTATGAGCAGTTCTTC.

There are a few counts of this clonotype. The genes are TRBV20-1 and TRBJ2-4, with a possible D match to TRBD1 (6 bases). Germline V gene lookup returns CDR1 DFQATT and CDR2 SNEGSKA (reference sequence). The CDR3 spans 14 residues. The V and J ends lost 6 bases and 8 bases respectively, with 20 bases between them. The CDR3 nucleotides read TGCAGTGCACCTGTTATACAGGGACGGGACATTCAGTACTTC. It encodes CSAPVIQGRDIQYF.

V gene TRBV20-1 combines with J gene TRBJ1-1; 9 bases line up with TRBD1. CDR3 size: 14 residues. With 2 bases clipped from V and 2 bases from J, the junction kept 3 bases outside the gene matches. CDR1 is DFQATT, CDR2 SNEGSKA, per germline (reference sequence). CDR3 nucleotide sequence: TGCAGTGCTAGAAACAGGGGGCGAAACACTGAAGCTTTCTTT. This gives the protein CSARNRGRNTEAFF.

The CDR3 is CASSVEGTSEETQYF. The CDR3 nucleotides read TGTGCCAGCAGCGTAGAAGGGACTAGCGAAGAGACCCAGTACTTC. This chain links TRBV9 with TRBJ2-5; the match to TRBD2 covers 10 bases. With V trimmed by 0 bases and J by 3 bases, 2 bases remained unmatched. The CDR3 extends over 15 amino acids. Per the germline V gene, CDR1 is SGDLS and CDR2 is YYNGEE. The whole variable domain, filled in from reference TRBV9 and TRBJ2-5, reads DSGVTQTPKHLITATGQRVTLRCSPRSGDLSVYWYQQSLDQGLQFLIQYYNGEERAKGNILERFSAQQFPDLHSELNLSSLELGDSALYFCASSVEGTSEETQYFGPGTRLLVL.

V is TRBV9 and J is TRBJ2-5; perhaps TRBD2 as D (5 bases). There are 14 residues in the CDR3. CDR1 is SGDLS and CDR2 is YYNGEE in the germline V gene. V lost 3 bases, J lost 4 bases, and 13 bases lay in between. For the CDR3, the DNA is TGTGCCAGCAGCGGGGGAGAGAGAGTAGAGACCCAGTACTTC. Amino acid sequence: CASSGGERVETQYF.

The chain joins TRBV9 to TRBJ1-1; D is undetermined. Germline V CDR1 and CDR2: SGDLS, YYNGEE. The CDR3 spans 16 residues. Trimming took 0 bases from V and 0 from J, leaving 12 bases between them. The CDR3 bases are TGTGCCAGCAGCGTAGGGGTACACCCGATGAACACTGAAGCTTTCTTT. It encodes CASSVGVHPMNTEAFF.

The rearrangement uses TRBV12-3 or TRBV12-4 and TRBJ1-6; possibly TRBD1 for D (6 bases). This CDR3 region has 15 residues. V lost 6 bases and J lost 10, with 19 bases in between. CDR3: CASRTIQGRGSPLHF. The CDR3 DNA reads as TGTGCCAGCAGGACCATACAGGGTAGAGGGTCACCCCTCCACTTT.

This clonotype has only a few counts. This chain joins TRBV20-1 and TRBJ2-2, with D possibly being TRBD1 (6 bases). V was cut by 0 bases and J by 0 bases, with 17 bases left in between. The CDR3 runs to 18 residues. Per germline, CDR1 DFQATT and CDR2 SNEGSKA (reference sequence). CDR3 protein: CSARDRKLGGANTGELFF. As DNA, the CDR3 is TGCAGTGCTAGAGATCGAAAATTAGGGGGTGCGAACACCGGGGAGCTGTTTTTT.

This clonotype was seen many times. V usage is TRBV7-9 and J usage is TRBJ2-2, with 8 bases that match TRBD2. Germline CDR1 is SEHNR and CDR2 is FQNEAQ (reference sequence). The V segment lost 2 bases and the J segment 3 bases; nucleotides outside the gene matches: 5. CDR3 length: 16 amino acids. The DNA of the CDR3 is TGTGCCAGCAGCTTAACTAGCGGAAGATACACCGGGGAGCTGTTTTTT. Translation: CASSLTSGRYTGELFF.

The gene calls are TRBV7-2 and TRBJ2-7, with D maybe TRBD2 (5 bases). Looked up from germline, CDR1 is SGHTA and CDR2 is FQGNSA. Trimming removed 0 bases from V and 1 base from J, with 10 bases in between. This CDR3 comprises 15 residues. CDR3 coding DNA: TGTGCCAGCAGCTTAGCTGCGGGTAGGTCCTACGAGCAGTACTTC. It encodes CASSLAAGRSYEQYF. Full variable domain (missing parts from reference TRBV7-2 and TRBJ2-7): GAGVSQSPSNKVTEKGKDVELRCDPISGHTALYWYRQSLGQGLEFLIYFQGNSAPDKSGLPSDRFSAERTGGSVSTLTIQRTQQEDSAVYLCASSLAAGRSYEQYFGPGTRLTVT.

V usage is TRBV5-1 and J usage is TRBJ1-1, with D possibly being TRBD1 (5 bases). V was clipped by 3 bases and J by 11 bases, with 17 bases between them. This CDR3 comprises 13 residues. CDR1 is SGHRS, CDR2 YFSETQ, per germline. The CDR3 here is CASSSTSRGMAFF. The CDR3 region has the DNA TGCGCCAGCAGCTCCACGAGTCGGGGGATGGCTTTCTTT.

The table lists this clonotype with a few counts. The rearrangement joins TRBV28 to TRBJ2-1; D could derive from TRBD1 or TRBD2 (7 bases each). The germline gives CDR1 MDHEN, CDR2 SYDVKM. V lost 7 bases and J lost 1, with 17 bases in between. The CDR3 loop spans 16 amino acids. CDR3 sequence: CASTPGGAGSYNEQFF. In DNA form, the CDR3 reads TGTGCCAGCACCCCAGGGGGAGCGGGATCCTACAATGAGCAGTTCTTC.

The chain couples TRBV6-1 to TRBJ1-1, with TRBD1 matching over 8 bases. Germline V lookup: CDR1 MNHNS, CDR2 SASEGT. V was pared by 6 bases and J by 4 bases, with 13 bases of the junction left unmatched. This CDR3 has 16 amino acids. CDR3 bases: TGTGCCAGCAGCCGCAGGGTAGGACAGGGTGGCACTGAAGCTTTCTTT. Protein product: CASSRRVGQGGTEAFF.

The table lists this clonotype with a few counts. The chain couples TRBV6-1 to TRBJ2-7, with 9 bases fitting TRBD1. This CDR3 comprises 14 residues. J was trimmed by 2 bases and V by 6 bases; bases with no gene match: 5. Germline assignment: CDR1 MNHNS and CDR2 SASEGT. For the CDR3, the DNA is TGTGCCAGCAGGGACAGGGGACGCCCCTACGAGCAGTACTTC. This encodes CASRDRGRPYEQYF.

This clonotype has just a few counts. The J gene is TRBJ2-1, the V gene TRBV12-3 or TRBV12-4; D possibly matches TRBD1 or TRBD2 (5 bases each). The CDR3 totals 14 residues. Between the trimmed V and J ends, which lost 10 bases and 10 bases, there was a span of 23 bases. The CDR3 here is CATNAEGLSEEQFF. Written as DNA, the CDR3 is TGTGCCACCAACGCCGAGGGGCTCTCAGAAGAGCAGTTCTTC.

J is TRBJ2-7 and V is TRBV20-1; no definite D call. The CDR3 length is 11 residues. Trimming cost V 5 bases and J 4 bases, with 9 bases left between them. Germline values: CDR1 DFQATT, CDR2 SNEGSKA (reference sequence). The CDR3 region is CSAGPKYEQYF. The CDR3 DNA reads TGCAGTGCTGGGCCTAAGTACGAGCAGTACTTC.

This clonotype was observed a handful of times. V gene TRBV6-2 or TRBV6-3 combines with J gene TRBJ1-5; the match to TRBD1 covers 8 bases. The V gene's germline CDR1 is MNHEY and CDR2 SVGEGT. The CDR3 consists of 15 residues. With V trimmed by 5 bases and J by 4 bases, 7 bases remained unmatched. Written as DNA, the CDR3 is TGTGCCAGCAGTCCTACAGGGGGTTGGAATCAGCCCCAGCATTTT. It is translated as CASSPTGGWNQPQHF.